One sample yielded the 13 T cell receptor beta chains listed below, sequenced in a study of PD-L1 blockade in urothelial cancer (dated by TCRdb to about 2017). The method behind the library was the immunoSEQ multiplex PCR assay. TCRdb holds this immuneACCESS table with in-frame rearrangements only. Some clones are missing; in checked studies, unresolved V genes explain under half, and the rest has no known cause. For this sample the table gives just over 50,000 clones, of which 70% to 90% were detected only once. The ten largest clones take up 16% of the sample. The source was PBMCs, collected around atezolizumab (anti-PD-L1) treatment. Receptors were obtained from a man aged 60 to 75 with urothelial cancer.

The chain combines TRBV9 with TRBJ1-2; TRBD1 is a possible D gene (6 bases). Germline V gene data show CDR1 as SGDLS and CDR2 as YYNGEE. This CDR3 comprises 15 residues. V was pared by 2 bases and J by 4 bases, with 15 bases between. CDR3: CASSVSWGGGYGYTF. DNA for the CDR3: TGTGCCAGCAGCGTGTCGTGGGGGGGCGGCTATGGCTACACCTTC.

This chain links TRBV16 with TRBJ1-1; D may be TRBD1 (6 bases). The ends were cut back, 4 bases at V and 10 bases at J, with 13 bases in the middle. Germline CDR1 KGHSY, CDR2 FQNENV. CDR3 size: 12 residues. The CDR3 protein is CASSPFGRGAFF. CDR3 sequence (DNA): TGTGCCAGCAGCCCATTCGGCAGGGGAGCTTTCTTT.

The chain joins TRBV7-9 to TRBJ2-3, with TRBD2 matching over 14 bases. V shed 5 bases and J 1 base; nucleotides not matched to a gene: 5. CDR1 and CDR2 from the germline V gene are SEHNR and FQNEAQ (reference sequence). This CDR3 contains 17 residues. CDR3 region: CASSPGTSGGGTDTQYF. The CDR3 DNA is TGTGCCAGCAGCCCGGGGACTAGCGGGGGAGGCACAGATACGCAGTATTTT. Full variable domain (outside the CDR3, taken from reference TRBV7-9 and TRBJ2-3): DTGVSQNPRHKITKRGQNVTFRCDPISEHNRLYWYRQTLGQGPEFLTYFQNEAQLEKSRLLSDRFSAERPKGSFSTLEIQRTEQGDSAMYLCASSPGTSGGGTDTQYFGPGTRLTVL.

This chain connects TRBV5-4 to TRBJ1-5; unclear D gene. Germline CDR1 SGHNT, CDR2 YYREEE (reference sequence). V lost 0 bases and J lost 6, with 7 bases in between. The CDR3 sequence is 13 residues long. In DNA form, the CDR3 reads TGTGCCAGCAGCTTGGCTGGCGGTCAGCCCCAGCATTTT. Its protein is CASSLAGGQPQHF.

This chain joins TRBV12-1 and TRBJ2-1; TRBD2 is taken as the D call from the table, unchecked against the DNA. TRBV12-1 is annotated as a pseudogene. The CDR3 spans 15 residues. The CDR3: CASTRAGTSGNEQFF. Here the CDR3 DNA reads TGTGCCAGCACCCGCGCCGGGACTAGCGGCAATGAGCAGTTCTTC.

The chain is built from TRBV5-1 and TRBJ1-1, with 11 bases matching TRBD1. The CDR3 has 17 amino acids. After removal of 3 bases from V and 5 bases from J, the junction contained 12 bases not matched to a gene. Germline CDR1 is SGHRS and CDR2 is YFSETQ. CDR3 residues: CASSSRTGGGGRTEAFF. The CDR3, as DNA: TGCGCCAGCAGCTCCAGGACAGGGGGCGGGGGGAGGACTGAAGCTTTCTTT.

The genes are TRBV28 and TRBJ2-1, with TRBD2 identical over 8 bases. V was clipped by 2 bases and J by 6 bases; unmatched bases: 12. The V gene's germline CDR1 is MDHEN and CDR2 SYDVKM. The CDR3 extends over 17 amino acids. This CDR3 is CASSLNRHGGGFNEQFF. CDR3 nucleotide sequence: TGTGCCAGCAGTTTAAACCGTCACGGGGGGGGTTTCAATGAGCAGTTCTTC.

The CDR3 here is CASSLRGRALKTQYF. DNA for the CDR3: TGTGCCAGCAGCTTACGCGGGAGGGCCTTAAAGACCCAGTACTTC. V gene TRBV7-3 combines with J gene TRBJ2-5; 9 nucleotides line up with TRBD2. Germline assignment: CDR1 SGHTA and CDR2 FQGTGA. The CDR3 is made up of 15 amino acids. V dropped 2 bases and J dropped 6; count of bases not matched to a gene: 7.

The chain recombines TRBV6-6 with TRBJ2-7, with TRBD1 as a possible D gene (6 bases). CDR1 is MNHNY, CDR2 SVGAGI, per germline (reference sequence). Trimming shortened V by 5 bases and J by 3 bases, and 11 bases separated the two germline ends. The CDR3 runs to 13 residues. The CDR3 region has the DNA TGTGCCAGCAGTAAAGACAGGTTCTACGAGCAGTACTTC. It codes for CASSKDRFYEQYF.

This CDR3 is CSVTGRNTEAFF. CDR3 coding DNA: TGCAGCGTGACAGGGAGGAACACTGAAGCTTTCTTT. The rearrangement links TRBV29-1 to TRBJ1-1, with TRBD1 matching over 7 bases. The CDR3 has 12 amino acids. Unmatched junction bases numbered 2, after V lost 6 bases and J lost 1 base. Germline lookup yields CDR1 SQVTM and CDR2 ANQGSEA.

The DNA for the CDR3 is TGTGCCAGCAGCGTAGATGGTGGGAGACTAGCGGACGGGCGGGGGCAGTTCTTC. It specifies CASSVDGGRLADGRGQFF. V and J are TRBV9 and TRBJ2-1, with 9 bases lining up with TRBD2. CDR1 and CDR2 from the germline V gene are SGDLS and YYNGEE. The CDR3 extends over 18 amino acids. V was clipped by 0 bases and J by 12 bases; unmatched bases: 19.

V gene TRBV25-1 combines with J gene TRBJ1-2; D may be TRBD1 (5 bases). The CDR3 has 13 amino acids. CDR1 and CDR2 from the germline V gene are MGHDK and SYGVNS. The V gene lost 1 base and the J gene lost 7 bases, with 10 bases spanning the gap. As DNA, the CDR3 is TGTGCCAGCAGTGAATCCGCAGGGCTTGGCTACACCTTC. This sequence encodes CASSESAGLGYTF.

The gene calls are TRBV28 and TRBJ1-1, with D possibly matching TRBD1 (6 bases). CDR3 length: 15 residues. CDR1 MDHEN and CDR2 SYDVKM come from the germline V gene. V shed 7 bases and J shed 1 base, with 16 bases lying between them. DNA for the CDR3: TGTGCCAGCACTGACAGGATGGGTAGGAACACTGAAGCTTTCTTT. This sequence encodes CASTDRMGRNTEAFF.